This TCR beta chain is from a study of cytomegalovirus exposure and HLA in healthy donors. The overall study: As an earlier analysis found, about 179 million T cells yielded about 120 million unique TCR beta sequences. Tens of millions of unique TCR sequences came from HLA-typed donors in an early release.

The PCR employed 60 Vbeta primers together with 13 Jbeta primers. Clones were read by immunoSEQ multiplex PCR, and TCRdb kept only the in-frame ones, dropping some. The data hold approximately 120,000 clones, with roughly 82% observed a single time. V shed 6 bases, J shed 4 bases, and the junction held 12 bases outside the gene matches. There are 16 residues in the CDR3. The germline V gene encodes CDR1 LGHNA and CDR2 YSLEER. The sample taken for sequencing was PBMCs. This receptor was obtained from a woman aged 55-75 years in good health and CMV-seropositive. The chain combines TRBV4-3 with TRBJ1-2; 9 bases match TRBD1. The CDR3 loop is CASSQSRTGAFYGYTF. The CDR3 bases are TGCGCCAGCAGTCAATCGAGGACAGGGGCGTTCTATGGCTACACCTTC.